Following are 18 T cell receptor beta chains from one sample sequenced in a study of blood T cell repertoires in COVID-19. Using immunoSEQ multiplex PCR, the repertoire was profiled, and TCRdb retains in-frame clones only, with some absent. The sample yields around 110,000 clones, roughly 81% seen once. The sample taken for sequencing was peripheral blood. Every receptor here comes from a man in his forties or fifties with acute or convalescent COVID-19.

V is TRBV3-1 (or the pseudogene TRBV3-2) and J is TRBJ2-3; D call uncertain. V was pared by 1 base and J by 4 bases, with 12 bases between. CDR1 LGHDT and CDR2 YNNKEL come from the germline V gene (reference sequence). There are 15 residues in the CDR3. The CDR3 spells CASSQGPRVSDTQYF. CDR3 in DNA: TGTGCCAGCAGCCAAGGCCCCCGAGTATCAGATACGCAGTATTTT.

The genes are TRBV5-1 and TRBJ1-4; 9 bases map to TRBD1. Trimming removed 4 bases from V and 10 bases from J; junction bases left unmatched: 11. The germline V gene encodes CDR1 SGHRS and CDR2 YFSETQ. CDR3 length equals 15 residues. The CDR3 nucleotides are TGCGCCAGCAGCGAGGGGACAGGGAGGGGTGGAAAACTGTTTTTT. Protein product: CASSEGTGRGGKLFF.

The chain employs TRBV28 and TRBJ1-1, with 10 bases that match TRBD1. Germline V gene data show CDR1 as MDHEN and CDR2 as SYDVKM. The junction had 1 base not matched to a gene; V was cut back by 0 bases and J by 3 bases. The CDR3 is 15 amino acids. CDR3 DNA sequence: TGTGCCAGCAGTTTATGGGACAGGGGGGACACTGAAGCTTTCTTT. This sequence encodes CASSLWDRGDTEAFF. The full variable domain, with the rest looked up from reference TRBV28 and TRBJ1-1, is DVKVTQSSRYLVKRTGEKVFLECVQDMDHENMFWYRQDPGLGLRLIYFSYDVKMKEKGDIPEGYSVSREKKERFSLILESASTNQTSMYLCASSLWDRGDTEAFFGQGTRLTVV.

The chain uses TRBV7-9 and TRBJ2-2, with no clear D. Trimming shortened V by 0 bases and J by 5 bases, and 7 bases separated the two germline ends. The CDR3 runs to 14 residues. CDR1 is SEHNR and CDR2 is FQNEAQ in the germline V gene (reference sequence). The CDR3 spells CASSLARETGELFF. CDR3 in DNA: TGTGCCAGCAGCTTAGCGCGAGAGACCGGGGAGCTGTTTTTT.

This chain joins TRBV19 and TRBJ2-1, with D maybe TRBD2 (6 bases). Per the germline V gene, CDR1 is LNHDA and CDR2 is SQIVND (reference sequence). There are 16 residues in the CDR3. Deletions cut 3 bases from V and 3 bases from J, with 15 bases between. CDR3 in amino acids: CASSIAGRIDYNEQFF. CDR3 in DNA: TGTGCCAGTAGTATCGCGGGACGCATCGACTACAATGAGCAGTTCTTC.

The genes are TRBV6-5 and TRBJ2-7, with D perhaps matching TRBD2 (6 bases). The CDR3 covers 14 residues. V was shortened by 7 bases and J by 3 bases, with 16 bases between the two germline ends. Germline CDR1 is MNHEY and CDR2 is SVGAGI. In DNA form, the CDR3 reads TGTGCCAGCAAACCGGGACTCGACTACTACGAGCAGTACTTC. Protein product: CASKPGLDYYEQYF.

This CDR3 reads CASSIAESSYNEQFF. The CDR3 nucleotides are TGTGCCAGTAGTATAGCGGAGAGCTCCTACAATGAGCAGTTCTTC. This rearrangement joins TRBV19 to TRBJ2-1; D uncertain. The V gene lost 1 base and the J gene lost 0 bases, with 7 bases spanning the gap. Germline CDR1 reads LNHDA; CDR2 reads SQIVND (reference sequence). This CDR3 has 15 amino acids. The full variable domain, rest sourced from reference TRBV19 and TRBJ2-1, is DGGITQSPKYLFRKEGQNVTLSCEQNLNHDAMYWYRQDPGQGLRLIYYSQIVNDFQKGDIAEGYSVSREKKESFPLTVTSAQKNPTAFYLCASSIAESSYNEQFFGPGTRLTVL.

The V and J genes are TRBV5-1 and TRBJ2-7; D perhaps matches TRBD2 (5 bases). The V gene lost 0 bases and the J gene lost 7 bases, with 14 bases spanning the gap. Germline V gives CDR1 SGHRS, CDR2 YFSETQ. The CDR3 runs to 14 residues. The CDR3 nucleotides read TGCGCCAGCAGCTTGGTCGTTGTTGAGGGTGAGCAGTACTTC. This encodes CASSLVVVEGEQYF.

The V gene is TRBV18, the J gene TRBJ2-5, with 12 bases matching TRBD1. The ends lost 6 bases at V and 5 bases at J; junction bases unmatched: 10. The CDR3 loop spans 16 amino acids. CDR1 and CDR2 (germline): KGHSH, LQKENI. CDR3 region: CASSPSGTGGSETQYF. DNA of the CDR3: TGTGCCAGCTCGCCGTCCGGGACAGGGGGCAGCGAGACCCAGTACTTC.

V and J are TRBV9 and TRBJ2-1; a possible D gene is TRBD2 (6 bases). There are 13 residues in the CDR3. The germline V gene encodes CDR1 SGDLS and CDR2 YYNGEE. The germline V and J ends were trimmed by 3 bases and 6 bases, with 10 bases remaining between them. DNA for the CDR3: TGTGCCAGCAGCGGGGGACTTTCCAATGAGCAGTTCTTC. Translating gives CASSGGLSNEQFF.

J is TRBJ2-1 and V is TRBV7-2; 7 bases are shared with TRBD1. CDR1 and CDR2 from the germline V gene are SGHTA and FQGNSA. Trimming cost V 6 bases and J 7 bases; bases outside gene matches: 9. CDR3 length: 14 residues. CDR3 bases: TGTGCCAGCAGTTACTGGACAGGTTATAATGAGCAGTTCTTC. This encodes CASSYWTGYNEQFF.

V gene TRBV2 combines with J gene TRBJ1-5; D gene uncertain. From germline, CDR1 is SNHLY and CDR2 FYNNEI. The V end was cut by 4 bases, the J end by 5 bases, with 9 bases between. This CDR3 is built from 13 residues. DNA for the CDR3: TGTGCCAGCAGTGGGGTTGGGCATCAGCCCCAGCATTTT. It codes for CASSGVGHQPQHF.

The V and J genes are TRBV9 and TRBJ1-6; tentative D call: TRBD1 (5 bases). The CDR3 spans 15 residues. V lost 1 base and J lost 7, with 12 bases in between. Germline CDR1 is SGDLS and CDR2 is YYNGEE. The CDR3 DNA is TGTGCCAGCAGCGTAACGGCGGGGGGAAATTCACCCCTCCACTTT. Encoded protein: CASSVTAGGNSPLHF.

The V call is TRBV7-8, the J call TRBJ2-5, with D possibly matching TRBD1 (6 bases). The V and J ends lost 1 base and 6 bases respectively, with 12 bases between them. Germline CDR1 reads SGHVS; CDR2 reads FQNEAQ. CDR3 size: 14 residues. The CDR3 coding sequence is TGTGCCAGCAGCTTAGGTTTGGGGGCCCAGACCCAGTACTTC. Protein product: CASSLGLGAQTQYF.

This chain uses TRBV7-8 with TRBJ1-2; 7 bases agree with TRBD1. CDR1 and CDR2 (germline): SGHVS, FQNEAQ. The CDR3 is made up of 14 amino acids. V lost 6 bases to trimming and J lost 8 bases; unmatched junction nucleotides: 12. Written as DNA, the CDR3 is TGTGCCAGCAGAGACAACAGGGGTGATCCGGGCTACACCTTC. Amino acids: CASRDNRGDPGYTF.

The chain recombines TRBV6-5 with TRBJ2-7; 9 positions agree with TRBD1. Germline V gene data show CDR1 as MNHEY and CDR2 as SVGAGI. The V gene end was trimmed by 6 bases and the J gene end by 3 bases; junction bases not matched to a gene: 0. The CDR3 sequence is 12 residues long. CDR3 coding DNA: TGTGCCAGCAGGGGACAGGGCTACGAGCAGTACTTC. Amino acids: CASRGQGYEQYF.

The chain joins TRBV7-3 to TRBJ2-7, with TRBD1 identical over 9 bases. Germline trimming cut 5 bases from V and 4 bases from J; bases unmatched to any gene: 9. The length of the CDR3 is 15 residues. Germline V gene lookup returns CDR1 SGHTA and CDR2 FQGTGA. The CDR3 reads CASSPTGTGRYEQYF. As DNA, the CDR3 is TGTGCCAGCAGCCCTACCGGGACAGGGCGTTACGAGCAGTACTTC.

The chain has TRBV19 and TRBJ2-2; 10 positions match TRBD1. Germline CDR1 is LNHDA and CDR2 is SQIVND (reference sequence). The CDR3 length is 16 residues. J was trimmed by 7 bases and V by 6 bases; bases with no gene match: 11. The CDR3 sequence is CASRPPDRGHGGELFF. The CDR3 bases are TGTGCCAGTAGACCCCCCGACAGGGGGCATGGCGGGGAGCTGTTTTTT.